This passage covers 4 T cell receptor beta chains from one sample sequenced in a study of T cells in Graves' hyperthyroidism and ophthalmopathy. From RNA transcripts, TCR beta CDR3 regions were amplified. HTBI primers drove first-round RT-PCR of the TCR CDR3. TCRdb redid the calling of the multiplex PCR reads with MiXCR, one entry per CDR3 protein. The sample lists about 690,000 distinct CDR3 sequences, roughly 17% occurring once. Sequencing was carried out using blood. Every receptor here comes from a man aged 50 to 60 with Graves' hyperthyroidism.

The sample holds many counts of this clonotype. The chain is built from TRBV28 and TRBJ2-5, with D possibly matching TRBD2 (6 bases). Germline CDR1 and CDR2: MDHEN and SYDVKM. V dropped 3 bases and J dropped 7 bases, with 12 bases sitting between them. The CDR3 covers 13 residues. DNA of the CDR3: TGTGCCAGCAGTTTTGGGACTTCCGGGACCCAGTACTTC. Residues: CASSFGTSGTQYF.

CDR3 in DNA: TGCGCCAGCAGCGTACTAGCGGGAAACCAAGAGACCCAGTACTTC. Its protein is CASSVLAGNQETQYF. This chain connects TRBV5-1 to TRBJ2-5; the match to TRBD2 covers 10 bases. The CDR3 runs to 15 residues. Germline CDR1 and CDR2: SGHRS and YFSETQ. The V segment lost 4 bases and the J segment 0 bases; nucleotides outside the gene matches: 3.

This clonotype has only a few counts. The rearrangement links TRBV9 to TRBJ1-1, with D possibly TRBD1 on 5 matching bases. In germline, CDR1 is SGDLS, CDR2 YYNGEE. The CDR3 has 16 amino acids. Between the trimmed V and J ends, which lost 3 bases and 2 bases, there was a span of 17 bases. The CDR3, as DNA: TGTGCCAGCAGCGAGGGGACTGCTGAGATAAACACTGAAGCTTTCTTT. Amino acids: CASSEGTAEINTEAFF.

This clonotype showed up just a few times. The CDR3 reads CASSQDRAGYGYTF. The CDR3 coding sequence is TGTGCCAGCAGCCAAGATCGGGCAGGCTATGGCTACACCTTC. The rearrangement links TRBV3-1 to TRBJ1-2; D not certain. The ends were cut back, 0 bases at V and 4 bases at J, with 9 bases in the middle. Germline CDR1 LGHDT, CDR2 YNNKEL (reference sequence). The CDR3 sequence is 14 residues long.